The 27 T cell receptor beta chains given below trace back to one sample, sequenced in a study of T cell changes during pregnancy in multiple sclerosis. This table comes from immunoSEQ multiplex PCR, and its TCRdb copy is limited to in-frame clones, with some not included. The sample holds about 60,000 clones, roughly 90% seen once. The sequencing used peripheral blood, collected before pregnancy. Receptor source: a female donor with multiple sclerosis, enrolled in a pregnancy study.

The chain combines TRBV7-2 with TRBJ1-1, with TRBD1 as a possible D gene (6 bases). V gave up 5 bases and J gave up 12 bases, with 25 bases separating them. Germline assignment: CDR1 SGHTA and CDR2 FQGNSA. This CDR3 is built from 15 residues. The CDR3 DNA follows: TGTGCCAGCAGCCCAGCCGGGACACGGCAGGTTGGGTCTTTCTTT. It yields the protein CASSPAGTRQVGSFF. The full variable domain, with the rest looked up from reference TRBV7-2 and TRBJ1-1, is GAGVSQSPSNKVTEKGKDVELRCDPISGHTALYWYRQSLGQGLEFLIYFQGNSAPDKSGLPSDRFSAERTGGSVSTLTIQRTQQEDSAVYLCASSPAGTRQVGSFFGQGTRLTVV.

V and J are TRBV12-5 and TRBJ1-1, with D hard to call. With 7 bases removed from V and 0 bases from J, the gap between germline ends came to 9 bases. There are 13 residues in the CDR3. CDR1 is LGHNT and CDR2 is FRNRAP in the germline V gene. CDR3 nucleotide sequence: TGTGCTAGTGCCCGACTCCTGAACACTGAAGCTTTCTTT. This gives the protein CASARLLNTEAFF.

This sequence joins TRBV19 and TRBJ1-1, with 8 nucleotides matching TRBD1. J lost 4 bases, V lost 8 bases, and 6 bases had no gene match. The CDR3 sequence is 13 residues long. The germline gives CDR1 LNHDA, CDR2 SQIVND (reference sequence). CDR3 sequence reads: CASPPTGGTEAFF. DNA for the CDR3: TGTGCCAGTCCTCCCACAGGGGGCACTGAAGCTTTCTTT. The full variable domain, in which reference TRBV19 and TRBJ1-1 provide the parts outside the CDR3, is DGGITQSPKYLFRKEGQNVTLSCEQNLNHDAMYWYRQDPGQGLRLIYYSQIVNDFQKGDIAEGYSVSREKKESFPLTVTSAQKNPTAFYLCASPPTGGTEAFFGQGTRLTVV.

The chain is built from TRBV6-8 and TRBJ2-1; tentative D call: TRBD2 (5 bases). CDR3 length: 15 amino acids. Deletions cut 2 bases from V and 2 bases from J, with 10 bases between. Germline V CDR1 and CDR2: MNHGY, SAAAGT. The CDR3 DNA reads TGTGCCAGCAGTTACGGGAGACGAGCCTACAATGAGCAGTTCTTC. Translating it yields CASSYGRRAYNEQFF.

There are a few counts of this clone. The chain carries TRBV7-3 and TRBJ2-1; 14 bases match TRBD2. CDR3 length: 19 amino acids. Germline assignment: CDR1 SGHTA and CDR2 FQGTGA. V shed 3 bases and J 1 base; nucleotides not matched to a gene: 8. The CDR3 DNA is TGTGCCAGCAGCTTTTGGGGGACTAGCGGGGGCGGGTCCTACAATGAGCAGTTCTTC. This codes for CASSFWGTSGGGSYNEQFF.

The CDR3 sequence is CASGGERYGYTF. In nucleotides, the CDR3 is TGTGCCAGTGGGGGCGAGCGGTATGGCTACACCTTC. The chain uses TRBV28 and TRBJ1-2, with a possible D match to TRBD1 (6 bases). CDR1 is MDHEN and CDR2 is SYDVKM in the germline V gene. CDR3 length: 12 residues. V was clipped by 9 bases and J by 5 bases, with 13 bases between them.

The rearrangement links TRBV28 to TRBJ1-5; D unclear. V lost 8 bases to trimming and J lost 5 bases, with 16 bases between them. The germline V gene encodes CDR1 MDHEN and CDR2 SYDVKM. The CDR3 covers 14 residues. In DNA, the CDR3 is TGTGCCAGCGATAACCTCGCGGCGGATCAGCCCCAGCATTTT. Protein product: CASDNLAADQPQHF.

This chain links TRBV7-8 with TRBJ2-7; D may be TRBD1 (6 bases). V was cut by 0 bases and J by 3 bases, with 15 bases left in between. Germline V gene sequence: CDR1 SGHVS, CDR2 FQNEAQ. The CDR3 runs 16 residues. CDR3 sequence reads: CASSLAGRGEGYEQYF. CDR3 sequence (DNA): TGTGCCAGCAGCTTAGCGGGCAGGGGCGAGGGCTACGAGCAGTACTTC.

The rearrangement uses TRBV4-2 and TRBJ1-1; perhaps TRBD1 as D (5 bases). The CDR3 has 13 amino acids. Looked up from germline, CDR1 is LGHNA and CDR2 is YNFKEQ. Trimming took off 4 bases at V and 11 bases at J, with 17 bases between the two ends. In nucleotides, the CDR3 is TGTGCCAGCAGCCCCGGGGGACGGTTCGAGGCTTTCTTT. It codes for CASSPGGRFEAFF.

V and J are TRBV5-8 and TRBJ2-5; 7 bases line up with TRBD1. V was pared by 4 bases and J by 7 bases, with 10 bases of the junction left unmatched. The CDR3 totals 14 residues. Germline loops: CDR1 SGHTS, CDR2 YDEGEE. In DNA, the CDR3 is TGTGCCAGCAGCGACGGGACAGCGAGGGTGACCCAGTACTTC. Protein product: CASSDGTARVTQYF.

The chain recombines TRBV19 with TRBJ1-5, with 10 bases fitting TRBD1. V gave up 7 bases and J gave up 4 bases; unmatched junction bases: 7. The CDR3 extends over 15 amino acids. Germline assignment: CDR1 LNHDA and CDR2 SQIVND (reference sequence). CDR3: CASTAGQGNNQPQHF. CDR3 bases: TGTGCCAGTACAGCGGGACAGGGGAATAATCAGCCCCAGCATTTT.

The rearrangement links TRBV19 to TRBJ2-4; 8 positions match TRBD2. CDR1 is LNHDA and CDR2 is SQIVND in the germline V gene (reference sequence). The trim removed 3 bases at V and 5 bases at J, leaving 12 bases unmatched. The CDR3 is 17 amino acids. This chain's CDR3 is CASSIPGGLREENIQYF. CDR3 DNA sequence: TGTGCCAGTAGTATCCCGGGGGGCCTGCGGGAGGAAAACATTCAGTACTTC.

The chain carries TRBV6-5 and TRBJ1-6; D ambiguous. Germline V gene lookup returns CDR1 MNHEY and CDR2 SVGAGI. Trimming pared 0 bases from V and 5 bases from J, leaving 11 bases between. CDR3 length: 16 amino acids. Here the CDR3 DNA reads TGTGCCAGCAGTTACTCGATTAGCGGGGATAATTCACCCCTCCACTTT. It specifies CASSYSISGDNSPLHF.

CDR3 residues: CASSYAQGGEQYF. The CDR3 coding sequence is TGTGCCAGCAGTTACGCCCAAGGAGGCGAGCAGTACTTC. The rearrangement joins TRBV6-6 to TRBJ2-7, with D possibly being TRBD2 (5 bases). The length of the CDR3 is 13 residues. Trimming took off 2 bases at V and 6 bases at J, with 11 bases between the two ends. Germline V gives CDR1 MNHNY, CDR2 SVGAGI (reference sequence).

The chain links TRBV19 to TRBJ1-1, with D perhaps matching TRBD1 (5 bases). V was clipped by 1 base and J by 5 bases, with 14 bases between them. Germline CDR1 reads LNHDA; CDR2 reads SQIVND (reference sequence). The CDR3 consists of 15 residues. CDR3 protein: CASSIASGINTEAFF. CDR3 sequence (DNA): TGTGCCAGTAGTATAGCTTCAGGGATTAATACTGAAGCTTTCTTT. Full variable domain (outside the CDR3, taken from reference TRBV19 and TRBJ1-1): DGGITQSPKYLFRKEGQNVTLSCEQNLNHDAMYWYRQDPGQGLRLIYYSQIVNDFQKGDIAEGYSVSREKKESFPLTVTSAQKNPTAFYLCASSIASGINTEAFFGQGTRLTVV.

The chain uses TRBV9 and TRBJ2-5; 11 nucleotides line up with TRBD1. The germline CDR1 and CDR2 sequences are SGDLS and YYNGEE. V shed 0 bases and J 4 bases; nucleotides not matched to a gene: 2. The CDR3 contains 15 residues. The chain's CDR3 is CASSVGGQGAETQYF. In DNA form, the CDR3 reads TGTGCCAGCAGCGTAGGTGGACAGGGGGCAGAGACCCAGTACTTC.

This chain connects TRBV7-9 to TRBJ1-5; D call uncertain. Germline CDR1 SEHNR, CDR2 FQNEAQ (reference sequence). V gave up 1 base and J gave up 3 bases, with 13 bases separating them. CDR3 length equals 16 residues. The CDR3 DNA is TGTGCCAGCAGCTTAGATTCGGTGCGGCTCAATCAGCCCCAGCATTTT. Amino acid sequence: CASSLDSVRLNQPQHF.

This sequence joins TRBV7-8 and TRBJ2-3, with D possibly being TRBD2 (7 bases). This CDR3 has 17 amino acids. Germline values: CDR1 SGHVS, CDR2 FQNEAQ. Trimming left V 3 bases short and J 1 base short, with 17 bases between. The chain's CDR3 is CASSFNLGGPRTDTQYF. The DNA of the CDR3 is TGTGCCAGCAGCTTCAACCTCGGGGGGCCTCGCACAGATACGCAGTATTTT.

The chain couples TRBV11-2 to TRBJ2-5; perhaps TRBD2 as D (6 bases). Trimming left V 1 base short and J 4 bases short, with 10 bases between. The CDR3 contains 14 residues. Germline CDR1 and CDR2: SGHAT and FQNNGV. The CDR3 spells CASSLGRGGETQYF. The DNA of the CDR3 is TGTGCCAGCAGCTTAGGTAGGGGAGGAGAGACCCAGTACTTC.

The chain couples TRBV10-1 to TRBJ1-5; perhaps TRBD1 as D (5 bases). Germline V gene sequence: CDR1 WNHNN, CDR2 SYGVQD (reference sequence). The germline V and J ends were trimmed by 7 bases and 4 bases, with 23 bases remaining between them. The CDR3 is 17 amino acids. The CDR3 bases are TGCGCCAGCAAAAGGGAACCCGGGCCCGGGGGTAATCAGCCCCAGCATTTT. This gives the protein CASKREPGPGGNQPQHF.

A single count supports this clone. The chain is built from TRBV4-1 and TRBJ2-3, with D tentatively TRBD1 (6 bases). The germline V gene encodes CDR1 MGHRA and CDR2 YSYEKL. The CDR3 length is 15 residues. V was shortened by 1 base and J by 0 bases, with 8 bases between the two germline ends. This CDR3 is CASSQGTASTDTQYF. CDR3 coding DNA: TGCGCCAGCAGCCAAGGGACAGCTAGCACAGATACGCAGTATTTT.

This chain connects TRBV7-2 to TRBJ1-5; 7 nucleotides match TRBD1. This CDR3 has 16 amino acids. The V gene's germline CDR1 is SGHTA and CDR2 FQGNSA. Trimming took 5 bases from V and 1 from J; bases not matched to a gene: 8. For the CDR3, the DNA is TGTGCCAGCAGCCTGACAGGGACGAGGAGCAATCAGCCCCAGCATTTT. Encoded protein: CASSLTGTRSNQPQHF.

The chain links TRBV5-4 to TRBJ1-2; no clear D gene. Germline V gene lookup returns CDR1 SGHNT and CDR2 YYREEE (reference sequence). This CDR3 has 13 amino acids. Between the trimmed V and J ends, which lost 5 bases and 3 bases, there was a span of 11 bases. This chain's CDR3 is CASRLQSDYGYTF. The CDR3, as DNA: TGTGCCAGCAGATTACAATCTGACTATGGCTACACCTTC.

The V and J genes are TRBV6-1 and TRBJ1-1, with no clear D. Trimming stripped 5 bases from V and 5 bases from J, with 12 bases between. The CDR3 sequence is 13 residues long. Germline values: CDR1 MNHNS, CDR2 SASEGT. The CDR3 bases are TGTGCCAGCAGTCTGCGTGAGGATACTGAAGCTTTCTTT. Its translation is CASSLREDTEAFF.

The chain is built from TRBV6-5 and TRBJ1-2; no clear D gene. Germline assignment: CDR1 MNHEY and CDR2 SVGAGI. The ends were cut back, 4 bases at V and 5 bases at J, with 14 bases in the middle. The CDR3 runs to 14 residues. CDR3 DNA: TGTGCCAGCAGTTTTTCAGGTGGGAGATATGGCTACACCTTC. It specifies CASSFSGGRYGYTF.

V gene TRBV18 combines with J gene TRBJ1-2; no definite D call. Trimming took 3 bases from V and 4 from J, leaving 6 bases between them. Per germline, CDR1 KGHSH and CDR2 LQKENI. This CDR3 has 12 amino acids. The CDR3 region has the DNA TGTGCCAGCTCACCGAGCGGCTATGGCTACACCTTC. The encoded protein is CASSPSGYGYTF.

This clone has a handful of counts. This chain uses TRBV6-6 with TRBJ1-1; D not resolved. V lost 6 bases, J lost 1 base, and 12 bases lay in between. The CDR3 consists of 14 residues. CDR1 is MNHNY, CDR2 SVGAGI, per germline (reference sequence). The CDR3 loop reads CASRTQSENTEAFF. The CDR3 DNA reads TGTGCCAGCAGAACGCAATCAGAGAACACTGAAGCTTTCTTT.